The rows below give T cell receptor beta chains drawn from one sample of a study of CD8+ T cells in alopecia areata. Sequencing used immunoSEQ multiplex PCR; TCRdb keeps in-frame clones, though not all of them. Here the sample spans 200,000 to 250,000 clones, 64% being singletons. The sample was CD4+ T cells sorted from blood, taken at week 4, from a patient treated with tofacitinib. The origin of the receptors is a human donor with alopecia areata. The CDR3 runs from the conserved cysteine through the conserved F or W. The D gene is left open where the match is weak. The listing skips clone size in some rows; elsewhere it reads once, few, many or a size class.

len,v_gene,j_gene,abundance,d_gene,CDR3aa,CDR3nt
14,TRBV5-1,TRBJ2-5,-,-,CASRIQPTQETQYF,TGCGCCAGCCGTATCCAGCCGACGCAAGAGACCCAGTACTTC
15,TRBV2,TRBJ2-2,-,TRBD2,CASEGLAGRTGELFF,TGTGCCAGCGAAGGACTAGCGGGGAGAACCGGGGAGCTGTTTTTT
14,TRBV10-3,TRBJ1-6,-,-,CAISESEGRSPLHF,TGTGCCATCAGTGAGTCGGAGGGACGTTCACCCCTCCACTTT
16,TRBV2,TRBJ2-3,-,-,CASSEARRGRTDTQYF,TGTGCCAGCAGTGAAGCTAGGCGGGGCCGCACAGATACGCAGTATTTT
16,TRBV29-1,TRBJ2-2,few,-,CSVEDEGATGTGELFF,TGCAGCGTTGAAGATGAAGGGGCCACGGGGACCGGGGAGCTGTTTTTT
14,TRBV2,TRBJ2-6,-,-,CASNPPSGANVLTF,TGTGCCAGCAATCCCCCCTCTGGGGCCAACGTCCTGACTTTC
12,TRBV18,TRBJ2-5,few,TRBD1,CASSATGETQYF,TGTGCCAGCTCGGCGACAGGGGAGACCCAGTACTTC
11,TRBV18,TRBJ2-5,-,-,CASSYQETQYF,TGTGCCAGCTCATACCAAGAGACCCAGTACTTC
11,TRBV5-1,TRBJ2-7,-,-,CASSTSYEQYF,TGCGCCAGCAGCACATCCTACGAGCAGTACTTC
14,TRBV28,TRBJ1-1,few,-,CASSLPSMNTEAFF,TGTGCCAGCAGTTTACCATCCATGAACACTGAAGCTTTCTTT
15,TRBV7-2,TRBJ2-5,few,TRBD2,CASSPPGGGIETQYF,TGTGCCAGCAGCCCCCCCGGGGGGGGGATCGAGACCCAGTACTTC
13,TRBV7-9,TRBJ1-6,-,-,CASSLLGNSPLHF,TGTGCCAGCAGCTTACTCGGGAATTCACCCCTCCACTTT
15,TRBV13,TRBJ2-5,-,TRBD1,CASSLGQGLGETQYF,TGTGCCAGCAGCTTGGGACAGGGGTTGGGGGAGACCCAGTACTTC
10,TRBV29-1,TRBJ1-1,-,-,CSARDGMSFF,TGCAGCGCCCGGGACGGAATGTCTTTCTTT
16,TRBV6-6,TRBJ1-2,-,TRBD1,CASSYSRSDRGNGYTF,TGTGCCAGCAGTTACTCGAGGTCCGACAGGGGTAACGGCTACACCTTC
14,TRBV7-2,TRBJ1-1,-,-,CASSLNAARTEAFF,TGTGCCAGCAGCTTAAATGCCGCCCGCACTGAAGCTTTCTTT
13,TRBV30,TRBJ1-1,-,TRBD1,CAWSVQGAPEAFF,TGTGCCTGGAGTGTACAGGGGGCGCCTGAAGCTTTCTTT
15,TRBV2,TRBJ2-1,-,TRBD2,CASSELAGGTHEQFF,TGTGCCAGCAGTGAACTAGCGGGGGGGACCCATGAGCAGTTCTTC
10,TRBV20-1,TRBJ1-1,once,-,CSAPQGMTFF,TGCAGTGCTCCTCAGGGGATGACTTTCTTT
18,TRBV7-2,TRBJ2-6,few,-,CASSWTGFSSSGANVLTF,TGTGCCAGCAGCTGGACCGGGTTTTCCAGCTCTGGGGCCAACGTCCTGACTTTC
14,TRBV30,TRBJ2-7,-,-,CAWSVGVRAYEQYF,TGTGCCTGGAGTGTAGGTGTCAGGGCCTACGAGCAGTACTTC
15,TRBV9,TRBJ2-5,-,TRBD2,CASSIGTSGGETQYF,TGTGCCAGCAGCATAGGGACTAGCGGGGGGGAGACCCAGTACTTC
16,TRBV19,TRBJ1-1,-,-,CASSTPYRVVNTEAFF,TGTGCCAGTAGTACCCCCTATCGGGTAGTGAACACTGAAGCTTTCTTT
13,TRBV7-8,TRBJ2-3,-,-,CASSLALSRTQYF,TGTGCCAGCAGCTTAGCTTTGTCACGTACGCAGTATTTT
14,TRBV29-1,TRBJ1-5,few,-,CSARGGGSNQPQHF,TGCAGCGCCCGAGGAGGGGGTAGCAATCAGCCCCAGCATTTT
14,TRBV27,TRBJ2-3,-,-,CASSRRTGGDTQYF,TGTGCCAGCAGCCGACGGACCGGGGGAGATACGCAGTATTTT
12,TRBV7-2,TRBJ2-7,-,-,CASSLLAYEQYF,TGTGCCAGCAGCTTACTGGCCTACGAGCAGTACTTC
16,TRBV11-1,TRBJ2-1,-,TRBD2,CASSSKRGASYNEQFF,TGTGCCAGCAGCTCCAAGCGGGGGGCCTCCTACAATGAGCAGTTCTTC
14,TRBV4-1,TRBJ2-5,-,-,CASSQGMQKETQYF,TGCGCCAGCAGCCAAGGGATGCAGAAAGAGACCCAGTACTTC
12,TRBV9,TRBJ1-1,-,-,CASSGLGTQAFF,TGTGCCAGCAGCGGGTTGGGGACACAAGCTTTCTTT
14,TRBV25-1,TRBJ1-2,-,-,CASSDDRSDYGYTF,TGTGCCAGCAGTGATGACAGGTCTGACTATGGCTACACCTTC
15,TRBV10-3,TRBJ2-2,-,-,CAISATPTNTGELFF,TGTGCCATCAGTGCGACTCCTACGAACACCGGGGAGCTGTTTTTT
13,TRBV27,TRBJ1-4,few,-,CASADRFNEKLFF,TGTGCCAGCGCTGACAGGTTTAATGAAAAACTGTTTTTT
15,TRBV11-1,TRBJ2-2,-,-,CASSPGAANTGELFF,TGTGCCAGCAGCCCGGGGGCAGCGAACACCGGGGAGCTGTTTTTT
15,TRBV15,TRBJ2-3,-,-,CATSRDYDSLATQYF,TGTGCCACCAGCAGAGATTACGACTCCTTAGCTACGCAGTATTTT
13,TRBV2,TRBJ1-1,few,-,CASNSDSYTEAFF,TGTGCCAGCAACTCGGACAGCTACACTGAAGCTTTCTTT
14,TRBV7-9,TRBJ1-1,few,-,CASSPTGMSTEAFF,TGTGCCAGCAGCCCCACGGGGATGTCCACTGAAGCTTTCTTT
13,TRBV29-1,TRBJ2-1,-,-,CSANRDTYNEQFF,TGCAGCGCAAACCGGGACACCTACAATGAGCAGTTCTTC
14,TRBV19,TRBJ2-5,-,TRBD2,CACWSGGAGETQYF,TGTGCCTGTTGGAGCGGGGGGGCCGGGGAGACCCAGTACTTC
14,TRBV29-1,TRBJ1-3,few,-,CSVDVSGSGNTIYF,TGCAGCGTTGATGTGTCAGGGTCTGGAAACACCATATATTTT
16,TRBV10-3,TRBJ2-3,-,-,CATGSVAVFSTDTQYF,TGTGCCACCGGGTCCGTGGCAGTTTTTAGCACAGATACGCAGTATTTT
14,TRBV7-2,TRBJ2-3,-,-,CASSFTPRTDTQYF,TGTGCCAGCAGCTTCACTCCTCGCACAGATACGCAGTATTTT
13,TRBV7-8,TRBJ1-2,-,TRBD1,CASSPGQGGGYTF,TGTGCCAGCAGCCCCGGACAGGGTGGTGGCTACACCTTC
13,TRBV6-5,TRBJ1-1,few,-,CASKWGVDTEAFF,TGTGCCAGCAAATGGGGGGTGGACACTGAAGCTTTCTTT
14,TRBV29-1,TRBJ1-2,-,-,CSTRAGPTNYGYTF,TGCAGCACAAGAGCGGGACCTACGAACTATGGCTACACCTTC
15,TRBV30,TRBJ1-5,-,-,CAWSRGQGLNQPQHF,TGTGCCTGGAGTCGGGGCCAGGGGCTTAATCAGCCCCAGCATTTT
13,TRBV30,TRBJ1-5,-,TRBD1,CAWSGQGGQPQHF,TGTGCCTGGAGTGGACAGGGGGGACAGCCCCAGCATTTT
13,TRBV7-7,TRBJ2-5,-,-,CASSLGGQETQYF,TGTGCTAGCAGCTTAGGCGGGCAAGAGACCCAGTACTTC
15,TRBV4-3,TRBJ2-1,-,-,CASSAGTSSYNEQFF,TGCGCCAGCAGCGCCGGGACCTCCTCCTACAATGAGCAGTTCTTC
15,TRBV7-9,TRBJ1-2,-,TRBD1,CASSLEDRGTYGYTF,TGTGCCAGCAGCTTAGAAGACAGGGGAACCTATGGCTACACCTTC